This TCR beta chain was sequenced in a study of yellow fever vaccine responses in identical twins. The germline V gene has CDR1 SQVTM and CDR2 ANQGSEA. The CDR3 runs 14 residues. J was trimmed by 0 bases and V by 6 bases; bases with no gene match: 2. Regarding this clonotype: Its cognate antigen is unknown.

Regarding the study as a whole: Twins showed a vaccine T cell response that reportedly seemed partly convergent, partly personalized.

Each CDR3 protein gets one entry after TCRdb re-called the RT-PCR reads with MiXCR. The sample has 30,000 to 40,000 distinct CDR3 sequences, 45% to 65% seen once; the top ten hold over 3.5%. The source material was T cells from blood (PBMCs), unsorted or a sorted subset (not recorded which), sampled before or after yellow fever vaccination (not recorded which). The rearrangement uses TRBV29-1 and TRBJ2-2; 9 positions match TRBD1. The clonotype comes from a woman under 30 who received the yellow fever vaccine. In DNA form, the CDR3 reads TGCAGCGTGGGACAGGGAACGAACACCGGGGAGCTGTTTTTT. Amino acid sequence: CSVGQGTNTGELFF.